The 10 T cell receptor beta chains reported below all come from one sample, sequenced in a study of cytomegalovirus exposure and HLA in healthy donors. In the PCR, 60 Vbeta and 13 Jbeta primers were used. Here immunoSEQ multiplex PCR was the method, and the copy in TCRdb shows in-frame clones only, minus some. The data hold about 150,000 clones, with over 60% observed a single time. The sequenced sample was PBMCs. Receptor source: a woman aged 18 to 35 in good health and CMV-seronegative.

This rearrangement joins TRBV5-6 to TRBJ2-1, with 9 positions matching TRBD1. The V gene's germline CDR1 is SGHDT and CDR2 YYEEEE. The CDR3 is 18 amino acids. With 0 bases clipped from V and 8 bases from J, the junction kept 15 bases outside the gene matches. The CDR3 reads CASSLASHPGQGSDEQFF. The CDR3, as DNA: TGTGCCAGCAGCTTGGCCAGTCACCCGGGACAGGGTAGCGATGAGCAGTTCTTC.

Regarding this clone: This sample includes further DNA sequences coding for the same CDR3. The J gene is TRBJ1-5, the V gene TRBV4-1; 10 bases map to TRBD1. The trim removed 1 base at V and 9 bases at J, leaving 3 bases unmatched. Germline values: CDR1 MGHRA, CDR2 YSYEKL. CDR3 length: 14 amino acids. The CDR3: CASSQGTGGWPQHF. The CDR3 bases are TGCGCCAGCAGCCAAGGGACAGGGGGTTGGCCCCAGCATTTT.

V gene TRBV30 combines with J gene TRBJ2-3; TRBD2 matches 7 bases. CDR1 and CDR2 from the germline V gene are GTSNPN and SVGIG (reference sequence). V gave up 1 base and J gave up 7 bases; unmatched junction bases: 5. The CDR3 is 13 residues long. CDR3 sequence reads: CAWSAWGGNTQYF. For the CDR3, the DNA is TGTGCCTGGAGTGCGTGGGGGGGAAATACGCAGTATTTT.

The rearrangement links TRBV6-6 to TRBJ1-5; 8 nucleotides line up with TRBD1. CDR1 and CDR2 (germline): MNHNY, SVGAGI (reference sequence). V lost 4 bases, J lost 5 bases, and 7 bases stayed unmatched. This CDR3 has 15 amino acids. The CDR3 DNA follows: TGTGCCAGCAGTTCAGGGGGCCGGACAGATCAGCCCCAGCATTTT. Its translation: CASSSGGRTDQPQHF.

This clone was seen just once. This chain connects TRBV9 to TRBJ2-2, with 14 bases fitting TRBD2. This CDR3 has 18 residues. Germline trimming cut 3 bases from V and 3 bases from J; bases unmatched to any gene: 7. Per germline, CDR1 SGDLS and CDR2 YYNGEE. The CDR3 spells CASSGQWTSGRHTGELFF. The DNA for the CDR3 is TGTGCCAGCAGCGGACAATGGACTAGCGGGAGGCACACCGGGGAGCTGTTTTTT.

This clone came up once. This chain connects TRBV5-3 to TRBJ1-6; 8 nucleotides align to TRBD1. TRBV5-3 is given ORF status, its function remaining uncertain. With 0 bases clipped from V and 7 bases from J, the junction kept 15 bases outside the gene matches. CDR3 length: 19 amino acids. CDR3 residues: CARSLGQTLGQAGNSPLHF. CDR3 coding DNA: TGTGCCAGAAGCTTGGGACAGACTTTGGGACAGGCGGGCAATTCACCCCTCCACTTT.

The chain has TRBV11-2 and TRBJ2-5; 7 nucleotides match TRBD2. Germline CDR1 SGHAT, CDR2 FQNNGV. V lost 1 base, J lost 7 bases, and 3 bases stayed unmatched. This CDR3 is built from 13 residues. This CDR3 reads CASSLAGGPTQYF. The CDR3, as DNA: TGTGCCAGCAGCTTAGCGGGAGGTCCGACCCAGTACTTC.

The chain joins TRBV7-8 to TRBJ1-5; no firm D call. V was shortened by 3 bases and J by 6 bases, with 18 bases between the two germline ends. Germline loops: CDR1 SGHVS, CDR2 FQNEAQ. This CDR3 spans 16 amino acids. The CDR3 region has the DNA TGTGCCAGCAGCTTGGAGGCCTATGACTCGGGTCAGCCCCAGCATTTT. Translation gives CASSLEAYDSGQPQHF.

This rearrangement joins TRBV30 to TRBJ1-5, with 9 bases lining up with TRBD1. Germline CDR1 and CDR2: GTSNPN and SVGIG (reference sequence). V lost 0 bases, J lost 6 bases, and 3 bases stayed unmatched. The CDR3 is 14 amino acids. The chain's CDR3 is CAWSVMTGGQPQHF. The CDR3 DNA is TGTGCCTGGAGTGTAATGACAGGGGGTCAGCCCCAGCATTTT.

CDR3 sequence (DNA): TGTGCCAGCAGCTTGTGGACTAGCGGGGAAGGAGATACGCAGTATTTT. Protein product: CASSLWTSGEGDTQYF. The chain recombines TRBV13 with TRBJ2-3, with 12 bases lining up with TRBD2. CDR3 length: 16 residues. J lost 5 bases, V lost 3 bases, and 6 bases had no gene match. The germline CDR1 and CDR2 sequences are PRHDT and FYEKMQ (reference sequence).